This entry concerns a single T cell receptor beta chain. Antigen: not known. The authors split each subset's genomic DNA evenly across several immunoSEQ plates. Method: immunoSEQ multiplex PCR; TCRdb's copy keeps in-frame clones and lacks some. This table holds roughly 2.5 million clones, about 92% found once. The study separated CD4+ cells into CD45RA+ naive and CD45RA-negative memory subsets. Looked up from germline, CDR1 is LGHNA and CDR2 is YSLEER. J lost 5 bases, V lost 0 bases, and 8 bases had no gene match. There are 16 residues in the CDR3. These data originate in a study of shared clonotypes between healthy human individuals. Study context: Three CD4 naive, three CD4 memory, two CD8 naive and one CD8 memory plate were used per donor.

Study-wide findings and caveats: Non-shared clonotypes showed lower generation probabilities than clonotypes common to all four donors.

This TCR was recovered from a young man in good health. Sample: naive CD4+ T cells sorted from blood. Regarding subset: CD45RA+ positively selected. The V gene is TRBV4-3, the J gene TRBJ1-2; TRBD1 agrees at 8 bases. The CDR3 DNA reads TGCGCCAGCAGCCAAGATCCGCAGGGGGCGCGATATGGCTACACCTTC. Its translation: CASSQDPQGARYGYTF.